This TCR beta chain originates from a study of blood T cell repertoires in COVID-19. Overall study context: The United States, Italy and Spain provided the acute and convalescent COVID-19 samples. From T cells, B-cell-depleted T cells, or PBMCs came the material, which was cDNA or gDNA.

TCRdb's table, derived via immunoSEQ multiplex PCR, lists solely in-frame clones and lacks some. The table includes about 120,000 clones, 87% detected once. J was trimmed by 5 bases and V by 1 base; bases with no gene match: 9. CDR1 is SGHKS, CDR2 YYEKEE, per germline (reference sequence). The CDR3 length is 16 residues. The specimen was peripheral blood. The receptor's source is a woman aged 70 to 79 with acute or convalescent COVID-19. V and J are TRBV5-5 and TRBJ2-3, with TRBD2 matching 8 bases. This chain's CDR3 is CASSLSFGGAQDTQYF. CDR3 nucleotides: TGTGCCAGCAGCTTGAGTTTCGGGGGGGCCCAAGATACGCAGTATTTT.